The source of this T cell receptor (beta chain) is a study of PD-1 blockade in classical Hodgkin lymphoma (TCRdb year 2020). Study-level background: Nivolumab dosing was 3 mg/kg intravenously every 2 weeks, continuing until either disease progression or unacceptable toxicity. To define a peripheral blood immune signature of response to PD-1 blockade in classical Hodgkin lymphoma, the study combined TCR beta sequencing with CyTOF. The paper as a whole reports these results and caveats: Trial patients achieving complete response had baseline diversity similar to newly diagnosed patients, whereas partial responders and progressors had significantly lower diversity. Lower diversity was seen in patients whose nivolumab began less than 1 year after ASCT, and these patients were left out of later analyses so that immune reconstitution would not confound the results. Baseline TCR diversity was reported to be lower in newly diagnosed patients than in healthy donors and to be lower still in relapsed/refractory patients. The study was restricted to a single clinical trial cohort, and the causes of repertoire differences, possibly disease activity or prior therapy, were left undefined. A significant rise by C4D1 was seen in CD4+ but not CD8+ TCR diversity (p=0.0027 vs p=0.16), with the rise being most apparent in complete responders (p=0.02).

In light of the paper, this sample's time point label describes: cycle 4 day 1 (C4D1), after 6 weeks of nivolumab. Every trial patient had relapsed after autologous stem cell transplantation, and cohorts A, B and C differed in prior brentuximab vedotin exposure. The trial cohort was composed of about 58 patients with relapsed/refractory classical Hodgkin lymphoma, for whom complete response, partial response or progressive disease was recorded as best overall response. Single-agent nivolumab was administered to trial patients in the multi-cohort phase II CheckMate 205 trial. An independent review committee assessed best overall response by applying the 2007 International Working Group response criteria. Trial PBMCs were collected just before the start of nivolumab (C1D1) and during therapy at cycle 2 day 1 and cycle 4 day 1. Peripheral blood was collected in 8 mL Vacutainer Cell Preparation Tubes, from which PBMCs were isolated by centrifugation and then cryopreserved.

As for this clone: What this receptor recognizes is not known. The record has no base qualities; no much larger clone is one base away.

Genomic DNA was isolated using the Qiagen DNeasy kit from unsorted PBMCs as well as from negatively selected CD4+ and CD8+ fractions. Using primers that anneal to V and J segments, immunoSEQ multiplex PCR amplified the TCR beta CDR3 regions. Amplification bias was minimized using a synthetic immune receptor repertoire, and residual bias was removed computationally after sequencing. Per the authors' processing: Repertoire diversity was quantified as the Shannon entropy index using custom Python scripts. Unsorted, CD4+ and CD8+ repertoires were analyzed separately, except in combined analyses where CD4+ and CD8+ sequences were merged in silico. Clonal expansion was defined as a frequency increase of at least 2-fold after treatment compared with C1D1, and clones undetected at baseline were assigned a pseudocount of 0.5. Clones with 0 or 1 copy at C1D1 were defined as singleton clones, while clones with 2 or more copies were defined as non-singleton clones. Clones expanded in unsorted samples were annotated as CD4+, CD8+ or unknown by matching protein sequences in sorted samples from the same patient. Diversity changes from C1D1 to C4D1 were tested in paired samples using Wilcoxon tests. TCRdb retrieved this table from immuneACCESS and kept in-frame rearrangements only. Not all clones are present; in checked studies, unresolved V genes account for under half, and no reason is known for the remainder. V and J calls and clone size come straight from that table; D and trimming were deduced from the DNA. This sample lists 90,000 to 140,000 clones; roughly 87% were detected once. The ten most abundant clones make up around 19% of the sample.

CDR1 and CDR2 were assigned from the germline V gene as MGHRA and YSYEKL. The germline ends are 21 bases apart after V is trimmed by 6 bases and J by 7 bases. Including the terminal cysteine and phenylalanine, the CDR3 comprises 16 residues. Only the CDR3 part of the read is kept: 48 bases, read in frame from the first base. The TCR sequence derives from a human donor with classical Hodgkin lymphoma. The rearrangement combines TRBV4-1 with TRBJ2-2; the D gene identity is not certain. The sequencing used peripheral blood mononuclear cells (PBMCs), collected before the fourth cycle of nivolumab. The nucleotides read TGCGCCAGCAGGCAGATCCTCGGCCCCAGAAACGGGGAGCTGTTTTTT. This codes for CASRQILGPRNGELFF.